A selection of T cell receptor beta chains follows, all from one sample in a study of cytomegalovirus exposure and HLA in healthy donors. Assay: immunoSEQ multiplex PCR; the TCRdb copy retains only in-frame clones and omits some. Of some 65,000 clones listed, 62% are singletons. Sequencing used PBMCs. These TCRs come from a young man in good health and CMV-seronegative. The CDR3 runs from the conserved cysteine through the conserved F or W. The order of the fields is clone size, V gene, D gene, J gene, CDR3 DNA, CDR3 protein. A D gene is named only where the DNA matches it firmly. Size is stated for part of the rows, as once, few or many counts, or as a class when the clone is expanded.

size: once; V: TRBV5-1; D: .; J: TRBJ1-6; DNA: TGCGCCAGCAGCTTGAGGGTCGCGGGAGATGGGTCACCCCTCCACTTT; CDR3: CASSLRVAGDGSPLHF
size: few; V: TRBV5-1; D: TRBD1; J: TRBJ1-1; DNA: TGCGCCAGCAGCCAGAACAGGGGTGACACTGAAGCTTTCTTT; CDR3: CASSQNRGDTEAFF
size: few; V: TRBV18; D: .; J: TRBJ1-5; DNA: TGTGCCAGCTCACAGGGAGTTGATCAGCCCCAGCATTTT; CDR3: CASSQGVDQPQHF
size: few; V: TRBV10-3; D: .; J: TRBJ2-7; DNA: TGTGCCATCAGCGCCCTGAGACCGACAAATACCTACGAGCAGTACTTC; CDR3: CAISALRPTNTYEQYF
size: .; V: TRBV6-5; D: TRBD2; J: TRBJ2-5; DNA: TGTGCCAGCAGTACGATAGCGGGGGGCCTGGAGACCCAGTACTTC; CDR3: CASSTIAGGLETQYF
size: .; V: TRBV9; D: TRBD1; J: TRBJ2-3; DNA: TGTGCCAGCAGCGTATGGGACAGGGTGACAGATACGCAGTATTTT; CDR3: CASSVWDRVTDTQYF
size: .; V: TRBV29-1; D: TRBD2; J: TRBJ2-3; DNA: TGCAGCGTTGACGGCGGGGGGCCCGGTGATACGCAGTATTTT; CDR3: CSVDGGGPGDTQYF
size: .; V: TRBV5-8; D: TRBD1; J: TRBJ1-4; DNA: TGTGCCAGCAGACCAGGGACAGGGGGATATGAAAAACTGTTTTTT; CDR3: CASRPGTGGYEKLFF
size: .; V: TRBV5-1; D: TRBD1; J: TRBJ1-2; DNA: TGCGCCAGCAGCGCCTTGACAGGGATCTATGGCTACACCTTC; CDR3: CASSALTGIYGYTF
size: .; V: TRBV5-1; D: .; J: TRBJ1-1; DNA: TGCGCCAGCCGACAGAACATGAACACTGAAGCTTTCTTT; CDR3: CASRQNMNTEAFF
size: .; V: TRBV30; D: TRBD1; J: TRBJ1-6; DNA: TGTGCCTGGAGGTTACAAGGGGGCAATTCACCCCTCCACTTT; CDR3: CAWRLQGGNSPLHF
size: .; V: TRBV6-5; D: .; J: TRBJ2-5; DNA: TGTGCCAGCAGGCAACAGATGCTCCAAGAGACCCAGTACTTC; CDR3: CASRQQMLQETQYF
size: .; V: TRBV6-4; D: .; J: TRBJ1-1; DNA: TGTGCCAGCAGCTCTATGGACGGGGACACTGAAGCTTTCTTT; CDR3: CASSSMDGDTEAFF
size: .; V: TRBV5-1; D: .; J: TRBJ2-7; DNA: TGCGCCAGCAGCTTCCAGGGGAACTACGAGCAGTACTTC; CDR3: CASSFQGNYEQYF
size: .; V: TRBV4-1; D: .; J: TRBJ1-1; DNA: TGCGCCAGCAGCCAAGACAGGGGTAGTGAAGCTTTCTTT; CDR3: CASSQDRGSEAFF
size: .; V: TRBV29-1; D: .; J: TRBJ1-1; DNA: TGCAGCGTTGAGGTGGGCGCGCGGAACACTGAAGCTTTCTTT; CDR3: CSVEVGARNTEAFF